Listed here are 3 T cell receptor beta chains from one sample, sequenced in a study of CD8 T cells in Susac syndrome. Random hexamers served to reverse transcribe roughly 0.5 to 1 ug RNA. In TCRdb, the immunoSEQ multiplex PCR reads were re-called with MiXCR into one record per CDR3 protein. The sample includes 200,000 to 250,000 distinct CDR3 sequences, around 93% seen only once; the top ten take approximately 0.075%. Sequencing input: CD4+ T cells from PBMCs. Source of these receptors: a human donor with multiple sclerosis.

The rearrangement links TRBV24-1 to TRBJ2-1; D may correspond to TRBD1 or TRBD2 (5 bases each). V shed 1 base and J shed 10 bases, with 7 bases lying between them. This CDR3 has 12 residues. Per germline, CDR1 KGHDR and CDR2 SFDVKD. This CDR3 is CATSDFRGEQFF. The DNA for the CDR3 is TGTGCCACCAGTGATTTCCGGGGCGAGCAGTTCTTC.

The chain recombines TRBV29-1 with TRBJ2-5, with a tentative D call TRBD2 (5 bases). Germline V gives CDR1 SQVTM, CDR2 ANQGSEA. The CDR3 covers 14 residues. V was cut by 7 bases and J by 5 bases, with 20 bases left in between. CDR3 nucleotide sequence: TGCAGCGGAACGGGGAACCCCGCTCTTGAGACCCAGTACTTC. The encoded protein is CSGTGNPALETQYF.

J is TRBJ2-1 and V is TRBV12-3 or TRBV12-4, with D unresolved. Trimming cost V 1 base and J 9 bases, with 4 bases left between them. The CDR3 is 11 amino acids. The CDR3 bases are TGTGCCAGCAGTTTAGTCAGTGAGCAGTTCTTC. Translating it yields CASSLVSEQFF.